Each of the 3 T cell receptor beta chains below was sequenced from the same sample in a study of T cells after somatic rescue of genetic block. Sequencing was performed with immunoSEQ multiplex PCR; in TCRdb, only in-frame clones are kept and a portion is missing. This sample has around 100,000 clones, with 75% to 95% found just once. The sample comprised peripheral blood mononuclear cells (PBMCs). Receptor source: a woman under 30.

The rearrangement joins TRBV30 to TRBJ2-1; TRBD1 is a possible D gene (6 bases). CDR3 length equals 14 residues. Trimming removed 3 bases at V and 8 bases at J, with 17 bases between. In germline, CDR1 is GTSNPN, CDR2 SVGIG (reference sequence). The DNA for the CDR3 is TGTGCCTGGAGGGAAACAGGGATCGCCGATGAGCAGTTCTTC. Translation gives CAWRETGIADEQFF. Full variable domain (remainder filled in from reference TRBV30 and TRBJ2-1): SQTIHQWPATLVQPVGSPLSLECTVEGTSNPNLYWYRQAAGRGLQLLFYSVGIGQISSEVPQNLSASRPQDRQFILSSKKLLLSDSGFYLCAWRETGIADEQFFGPGTRLTVL.

The chain combines TRBV19 with TRBJ1-4; a possible D gene is TRBD1 (5 bases). The V end lost 8 bases, the J end lost 8 bases, and 18 bases lay between the germline ends. CDR3 size: 14 residues. Germline V gene data show CDR1 as LNHDA and CDR2 as SQIVND (reference sequence). Written as DNA, the CDR3 is TGTGCCAGTCGCGACCTAACAGGAGTCGAAAAACTGTTTTTT. Amino acid sequence: CASRDLTGVEKLFF.

This chain links TRBV5-4 with TRBJ2-6, with D possibly being TRBD1 (5 bases). The germline V gene encodes CDR1 SGHNT and CDR2 YYREEE (reference sequence). The ends were cut back, 4 bases at V and 0 bases at J, with 8 bases in the middle. CDR3 length equals 15 residues. The CDR3 loop reads CASSHDSSGANVLTF. Written as DNA, the CDR3 is TGTGCCAGCAGCCACGACAGCTCTGGGGCCAACGTCCTGACTTTC.